A single sample gave rise to the 19 T cell receptor beta chains below, sequenced in a study of naive and memory T cell subsets. Both TRBC1 and TRBC2 were covered by a beta constant-region primer of two equimolar oligonucleotides. The ligated cDNA underwent four PCR rounds using SP2 and nested alpha and beta constant-region primers. Each CDR3 protein is one row after TCRdb ran MiXCR on the UMI-ligation and nested PCR reads. The table lists some 22,000 distinct CDR3 sequences, 7% to 9% of them singletons, with about 24% in the top ten. The sample comprised central memory CD8+ T cells from blood. The receptors were gathered from a human donor in good health.

This clonotype was counted between two and nine times. The chain employs TRBV27 and TRBJ2-3, with D perhaps given as TRBD1 or TRBD2 (6 bases each). Germline loops: CDR1 MNHEY, CDR2 SMNVEV (reference sequence). V dropped 2 bases and J dropped 2 bases, with 11 bases sitting between them. CDR3 length equals 15 residues. For the CDR3, the DNA is TGTGCCAGCAGTTTAGGGGGGCAGTACACAGATACGCAGTATTTT. Amino acid sequence: CASSLGGQYTDTQYF.

This clonotype was seen more than once but under ten times. The chain combines TRBV16 with TRBJ1-5; D uncertain. From germline, CDR1 is KGHSY and CDR2 FQNENV. The V end was cut by 2 bases, the J end by 0 bases, with 8 bases between. The CDR3 totals 15 residues. The CDR3 loop is CASSQTRYSNQPQHF. The CDR3 nucleotides read TGTGCCAGCAGCCAAACGAGGTATAGCAATCAGCCCCAGCATTTT.

The sample holds a few counts of this clonotype. This chain links TRBV4-2 with TRBJ2-1; D is perhaps TRBD2 (5 bases). Trimming cost V 6 bases and J 3 bases, with 15 bases left between them. The CDR3 consists of 15 residues. Germline lookup yields CDR1 LGHNA and CDR2 YNFKEQ. The CDR3, as DNA: TGTGCCAGCAGACGATGGAGGTCCGACTACAATGAGCAGTTCTTC. This codes for CASRRWRSDYNEQFF.

This clonotype was counted ten times or more. CDR3 amino acids: CASSTGQAPEKLFF. As DNA, the CDR3 is TGTGCCAGTAGTACGGGACAGGCCCCCGAAAAACTGTTTTTT. The gene calls are TRBV19 and TRBJ1-4, with TRBD1 matching over 8 bases. Germline V gene sequence: CDR1 LNHDA, CDR2 SQIVND (reference sequence). V was pared by 4 bases and J by 8 bases, with 6 bases of the junction left unmatched. The CDR3 has 14 residues.

This clonotype turned up a few times. CDR3 loop: CASSLWAGSTDTQYF. The CDR3 coding sequence is TGTGCCAGCAGCCTTTGGGCGGGGAGCACAGATACGCAGTATTTT. The rearrangement uses TRBV27 and TRBJ2-3; D might be TRBD2 (6 bases). Trimming left V 6 bases short and J 0 bases short, with 13 bases between. The length of the CDR3 is 15 residues. The germline gives CDR1 MNHEY, CDR2 SMNVEV (reference sequence).

This clonotype showed up just a few times. The chain employs TRBV6-2 or TRBV6-3 and TRBJ1-5; D gene unclear. V was trimmed by 7 bases and J by 6 bases, leaving 16 bases between them. The CDR3 has 14 amino acids. Germline loops: CDR1 MNHEY, CDR2 SVGEGT. The CDR3 loop reads CASTPLRGLQPQHF. DNA of the CDR3: TGTGCCAGCACCCCCCTAAGAGGGCTTCAGCCCCAGCATTTT.

The chain recombines TRBV6-1 with TRBJ2-7; possible D gene TRBD2, 7 bases. In germline, CDR1 is MNHNS, CDR2 SASEGT. Trimming pared 1 base from V and 7 bases from J, leaving 17 bases between. This CDR3 is 15 amino acids long. CDR3 region: CASSEEGGAASEQYF. The CDR3 DNA reads as TGTGCCAGCAGTGAAGAGGGGGGGGCCGCATCGGAGCAGTACTTC.

Ten or more counts support this clonotype. The gene calls are TRBV6-5 and TRBJ2-1, with 8 bases identical to TRBD1. The CDR3 length is 15 residues. Germline CDR1 MNHEY, CDR2 SVGAGI. The junction had 5 bases not matched to a gene; V was cut back by 0 bases and J by 7 bases. CDR3 protein: CASSYSTYRGNEQFF. The DNA for the CDR3 is TGTGCCAGCAGTTACTCGACCTACAGGGGGAATGAGCAGTTCTTC.

This clonotype was detected ten times or more. V and J are TRBV20-1 and TRBJ1-5; tentatively, D is TRBD1 (6 bases). Looked up from germline, CDR1 is DFQATT and CDR2 is SNEGSKA (reference sequence). The CDR3 runs to 16 residues. Deletions cut 0 bases from V and 6 bases from J, with 18 bases between. CDR3 in amino acids: CSARDPGAGDSQPQHF. CDR3 nucleotide sequence: TGCAGTGCTAGAGATCCCGGGGCAGGGGATAGTCAGCCCCAGCATTTT.

This clonotype was detected many times. The CDR3 is CASSVEPGRNYEQYF. CDR3 DNA sequence: TGTGCCAGCAGCGTAGAGCCCGGGAGAAATTACGAGCAGTACTTC. The chain uses TRBV9 and TRBJ2-7; D possibly corresponds to TRBD2 (6 bases). V lost 0 bases, J lost 4 bases, and 14 bases lay in between. This CDR3 has 15 residues. Germline V CDR1 and CDR2: SGDLS, YYNGEE.

This clonotype was found a few times. This chain connects TRBV30 to TRBJ2-2; 7 bases are shared with TRBD2. The germline gives CDR1 GTSNPN, CDR2 SVGIG (reference sequence). CDR3 length: 15 residues. V was clipped by 3 bases and J by 3 bases; unmatched bases: 7. DNA for the CDR3: TGTGCCTGGAGAAGGGCTCGGGAGGACACCGGGGAGCTGTTTTTT. Amino acids: CAWRRAREDTGELFF.

This clonotype was counted many times. The chain couples TRBV28 to TRBJ1-3, with 10 bases identical to TRBD1. This CDR3 is 16 amino acids long. The V gene's germline CDR1 is MDHEN and CDR2 SYDVKM. The junction had 9 bases not matched to a gene; V was cut back by 5 bases and J by 5 bases. Here the CDR3 DNA reads TGTGCCAGCAGTCTCCCCTTGACAGGGGGCAGAAACACCATATATTTT. Translating gives CASSLPLTGGRNTIYF.

This clonotype was seen a few times. The rearrangement joins TRBV6-5 to TRBJ2-7; no reliable D call. This CDR3 has 17 residues. Germline CDR1 reads MNHEY; CDR2 reads SVGAGI. V was trimmed by 6 bases and J by 6 bases, leaving 27 bases between them. The CDR3 DNA follows: TGTGCCAGCAGCCAAGAGCCCCACTTGGCACCCTGGGGCGAGCAGTACTTC. This gives the protein CASSQEPHLAPWGEQYF.

This clonotype is a singleton in its sample. The rearrangement links TRBV6-2 or TRBV6-3 to TRBJ2-7; TRBD2 matches 14 bases. The germline CDR1 and CDR2 sequences are MNHEY and SVGEGT. Trimming at V came to 5 bases and at J to 0 bases, leaving 18 bases not matched to a gene. This CDR3 spans 21 amino acids. As DNA, the CDR3 is TGTGCCAGCAGTAAGCAAAATACCGGGACTAGCGGGAGCTTGAACTCCTACGAGCAGTACTTC. It codes for CASSKQNTGTSGSLNSYEQYF.

The chain carries TRBV28 and TRBJ2-3; D remains ambiguous. The CDR3 is 11 amino acids. Trimming took 3 bases from V and 9 from J, leaving 7 bases between them. Germline assignment: CDR1 MDHEN and CDR2 SYDVKM. For the CDR3, the DNA is TGTGCCAGCAGTTTTATTCGCACGCAGTATTTT. Its translation is CASSFIRTQYF.

J is TRBJ1-1 and V is TRBV5-1; tentatively, D is TRBD1 (5 bases). CDR1 and CDR2 from the germline V gene are SGHRS and YFSETQ. Trimming cost V 1 base and J 5 bases, with 9 bases left between them. The CDR3 runs 13 residues. The CDR3 region has the DNA TGCGCCAGCAGCTTGCAGGGTTGGACTGAAGCTTTCTTT. It translates to CASSLQGWTEAFF.

This clonotype was seen repeatedly, ten times or more. The chain is built from TRBV7-9 and TRBJ1-3, with D hard to call. Germline lookup yields CDR1 SEHNR and CDR2 FQNEAQ (reference sequence). CDR3 length: 16 amino acids. V was shortened by 1 base and J by 1 base, with 11 bases between the two germline ends. CDR3: CASSLEVGSSGNTIYF. CDR3 coding DNA: TGTGCCAGCAGCTTAGAAGTGGGTAGTTCTGGAAACACCATATATTTT.

This clonotype has a handful of counts. This chain joins TRBV7-8 and TRBJ2-1, with D unclear. This CDR3 comprises 15 residues. V was pared by 1 base and J by 4 bases, with 11 bases between. Germline CDR1 is SGHVS and CDR2 is FQNEAQ. The CDR3 nucleotides are TGTGCCAGCAGCTTAGAATACTACCCATACAATGAGCAGTTCTTC. Protein product: CASSLEYYPYNEQFF.

This clonotype was recorded at least ten times. This chain connects TRBV28 to TRBJ2-1; 9 positions match TRBD2. V lost 11 bases and J lost 9; bases outside the gene matches: 14. The CDR3 covers 14 residues. CDR1 is MDHEN and CDR2 is SYDVKM in the germline V gene. The DNA of the CDR3 is TGTGCCTACTCTGTAGCGGGAGAGGACCCTGAGCAGTTCTTC. Its translation is CAYSVAGEDPEQFF.